This passage covers 29 T cell receptor beta chains from one sample sequenced in a study of glioma-infiltrating T cells. TCR alpha and beta CDR3 regions were amplified from RNA using iRepertoire nested multiplex PCR. Each CDR3 protein gets one entry after TCRdb re-called the multiplex PCR reads with MiXCR. The table shows 300,000 to 450,000 distinct CDR3 sequences, with about 40% occurring only once. Sequencing was done on a sample of glioma tissue, nonneoplastic brain tissue, or PBMCs (not recorded which). These receptors were collected from a human donor with low-grade glioma or glioblastoma, undergoing nonglioma brain surgery, or in good health (not recorded which).

Remarks on this clonotype: This may be a read error, as it is one base from a much larger clone. The chain links TRBV6-5 to TRBJ1-1; unclear D gene. The CDR3 sequence is 14 residues long. The V gene lost 6 bases and the J gene lost 1 base, with 12 bases spanning the gap. Germline CDR1 MNHEY, CDR2 SVGAGI. The CDR3 DNA is TGTGCCAGCAGCCCCCGCTCGTCGAACACTGAAGCTTTCTTT. It translates to CASSPRSSNTEAFF.

V gene TRBV7-2 combines with J gene TRBJ2-5, with 7 bases matching TRBD1. The J call may be incorrect, as the DNA end agrees better with TRBJ2-7. Germline CDR1 and CDR2: SGHTA and FQGNSA. The CDR3 consists of 17 residues. This CDR3 reads CASSKRGLAGGPYEQYF. The CDR3, as DNA: TGTGCCAGCAGTAAAAGGGGCCTGGCAGGGGGTCCCTACGAGCAGTACTTC.

This clonotype was detected only a few times. The chain recombines TRBV19 with TRBJ2-2, with TRBD2 matching 7 bases. V lost 3 bases and J lost 4; bases outside the gene matches: 5. The length of the CDR3 is 15 residues. From germline, CDR1 is LNHDA and CDR2 SQIVND (reference sequence). Here the CDR3 reads CASSILAGATGELFF. The CDR3 DNA follows: TGTGCCAGTAGTATTTTGGCGGGAGCCACCGGGGAGCTGTTTTTT. The variable domain in full, completed from reference TRBV19 and TRBJ2-2, reads DGGITQSPKYLFRKEGQNVTLSCEQNLNHDAMYWYRQDPGQGLRLIYYSQIVNDFQKGDIAEGYSVSREKKESFPLTVTSAQKNPTAFYLCASSILAGATGELFFGEGSRLTVL.

Worth noting for this clonotype: A much larger clone is a single base away; this may be a read error. This chain links TRBV20-1 with TRBJ1-2, with 7 nucleotides matching TRBD1. The CDR3 covers 14 residues. V dropped 0 bases and J dropped 7; count of bases not matched to a gene: 8. Germline V gene sequence: CDR1 DFQATT, CDR2 SNEGSKA (reference sequence). CDR3 loop: CSARDPGGTSGYTF. The CDR3 coding sequence is TGCAGTGCTAGAGATCCAGGGGGAACCTCTGGCTACACCTTC.

About this clonotype itself: Given a much more abundant clone one base away, this may be a read error. CDR3 nucleotides: TGTGCCAGCAGTCTCCGGGACTCGGAGACTGAAGCTTTCTTT. Translated: CASSLRDSETEAFF. This chain joins TRBV6-2 or TRBV6-3 and TRBJ1-1; D possibly corresponds to TRBD1 (5 bases). CDR3 length equals 14 residues. CDR1 and CDR2 from the germline V gene are MNHEY and SVGEGT. The V end was cut by 5 bases, the J end by 5 bases, with 15 bases between.

V usage is TRBV20-1 and J usage is TRBJ2-7; 9 nucleotides match TRBD1. CDR1 is DFQATT, CDR2 SNEGSKA, per germline (reference sequence). J lost 5 bases, V lost 4 bases, and 6 bases had no gene match. This CDR3 is built from 13 residues. This CDR3 reads CSATRDRDHEQYF. CDR3 in DNA: TGCAGTGCTACCCGGGACAGGGACCACGAGCAGTACTTC.

Written as DNA, the CDR3 is TGCGCCAGCACTAAGAGCCGCGGGACGGGGGATACGCAGTATTTT. It codes for CASTKSRGTGDTQYF. The chain is built from TRBV4-1 and TRBJ2-3, with D perhaps TRBD2 (6 bases). This CDR3 region has 15 residues. CDR1 is MGHRA and CDR2 is YSYEKL in the germline V gene. V gave up 7 bases and J gave up 6 bases, with 20 bases separating them.

The genes are TRBV4-3 and TRBJ2-3; D is undetermined. This CDR3 region has 13 residues. Looked up from germline, CDR1 is LGHNA and CDR2 is YSLEER. V dropped 5 bases and J dropped 5 bases, with 11 bases sitting between them. The CDR3 DNA reads as TGCGCCAGCAGCTCGACGCCGGGAGATACGCAGTATTTT. Amino acids: CASSSTPGDTQYF.

The V call is TRBV6-1, the J call TRBJ2-1; 8 bases map to TRBD2. This CDR3 region has 14 residues. Unmatched junction bases numbered 6, after V lost 5 bases and J lost 6 bases. From germline, CDR1 is MNHNS and CDR2 SASEGT. The CDR3 spells CASSTGLAGNEQFF. The CDR3 nucleotides read TGTGCCAGCAGTACCGGACTAGCAGGCAATGAGCAGTTCTTC.

As to this clonotype: Mismatch with germline at one junction end may stem from a read error. The V and J genes are TRBV10-3 and TRBJ2-2, with D possibly TRBD2 on 6 matching bases. Germline CDR1 is ENHRY and CDR2 is SYGVKD. The CDR3 contains 14 residues. The CDR3 DNA reads as TGTGCCATCAGTGGCTGGGCAGACACCGGGGGGCTGTTTTTT. Its protein product is CAISGWADTGGLFF.

This chain's CDR3 is CASTWGAQGFF. CDR3 DNA: TGTGCCAGCACCTGGGGGGCCCAAGGTTTCTTT. The rearrangement joins TRBV28 to TRBJ1-1, with D perhaps matching TRBD1 (6 bases). The V gene lost 7 bases and the J gene lost 13 bases, with 16 bases spanning the gap. The CDR3 has 11 amino acids. The germline V gene has CDR1 MDHEN and CDR2 SYDVKM.

The chain employs TRBV7-9 and TRBJ2-7, with 9 bases identical to TRBD2. V dropped 5 bases and J dropped 2; count of bases not matched to a gene: 10. The CDR3 runs to 16 residues. Germline-derived CDR1 and CDR2 are SEHNR and FQNEAQ (reference sequence). The CDR3 region is CASSEPWREGPYEQYF. The CDR3 DNA follows: TGTGCCAGCAGCGAACCCTGGCGGGAGGGCCCCTACGAGCAGTACTTC.

This clonotype was observed many times. The rearrangement links TRBV4-3 to TRBJ2-7; D not certain. The V and J ends lost 0 bases and 1 base respectively, with 7 bases between them. Germline V lookup: CDR1 LGHNA, CDR2 YSLEER. The CDR3 consists of 14 residues. In DNA form, the CDR3 reads TGCGCCAGCAGCCAAGACCAGCAGTCCTACGAGCAGTACTTC. Translation gives CASSQDQQSYEQYF.

The chain carries TRBV28 and TRBJ1-5; 7 bases match TRBD1. Germline trimming cut 4 bases from V and 3 bases from J; bases unmatched to any gene: 9. Germline V lookup: CDR1 MDHEN, CDR2 SYDVKM. The CDR3 is 16 residues long. The DNA of the CDR3 is TGTGCCAGCAGTTCGAATAGGAGGGGGCTCAATCAGCCCCAGCATTTT. Translated: CASSSNRRGLNQPQHF.

This clonotype occurred many times. The chain joins TRBV28 to TRBJ2-3; 8 nucleotides match TRBD1. V lost 5 bases, J lost 4 bases, and 8 bases stayed unmatched. Germline V lookup: CDR1 MDHEN, CDR2 SYDVKM. The CDR3 covers 15 residues. CDR3 region: CASSADGQGADTQYF. CDR3 DNA sequence: TGTGCCAGCAGTGCTGATGGACAGGGAGCAGATACGCAGTATTTT. Variable domain in full (rest from reference TRBV28 and TRBJ2-3): DVKVTQSSRYLVKRTGEKVFLECVQDMDHENMFWYRQDPGLGLRLIYFSYDVKMKEKGDIPEGYSVSREKKERFSLILESASTNQTSMYLCASSADGQGADTQYFGPGTRLTVL.

About this clonotype: This may stem from a read error, because a much larger clone lies one nucleotide away. This sequence joins TRBV28 and TRBJ1-2; D is uncertain. The V gene's germline CDR1 is MDHEN and CDR2 SYDVKM. CDR3 length: 12 residues. V lost 4 bases and J lost 4, with 7 bases in between. DNA for the CDR3: TGTGCCAGCAGTTCAAGGATCTATGGCTACACCTTC. This encodes CASSSRIYGYTF.

This clonotype was seen a handful of times. V and J are TRBV7-3 and TRBJ2-2, with D uncertain. CDR1 is SGHTA and CDR2 is FQGTGA in the germline V gene. This CDR3 contains 14 residues. V shed 1 base and J shed 7 bases, with 10 bases lying between them. The CDR3 is CASSLNLPGGELFF. The CDR3 nucleotides are TGTGCCAGCAGCTTAAATCTTCCAGGCGGGGAGCTGTTTTTT.

The genes are TRBV7-2 and TRBJ1-2, with TRBD1 identical over 7 bases. The V and J ends lost 5 bases and 9 bases, in that order; junction bases with no gene match: 9. The CDR3 has 13 residues. Germline V lookup: CDR1 SGHTA, CDR2 FQGNSA. DNA for the CDR3: TGTGCCAGCAGCCCCGAGACAGGGAGAAGCTACACCTTC. Amino acid sequence: CASSPETGRSYTF.

This clonotype came up a few times. The chain is built from TRBV6-5 and TRBJ2-3; D possibly matches TRBD1 or TRBD2 (5 bases each). V was trimmed by 1 base and J by 5 bases, leaving 16 bases between them. CDR1 is MNHEY and CDR2 is SVGAGI in the germline V gene. The CDR3 has 16 amino acids. The CDR3 reads CASSYYRDPVGDTQYF. CDR3 sequence (DNA): TGTGCCAGCAGTTACTACCGGGACCCGGTTGGAGATACGCAGTATTTT.

The table lists this clonotype with many counts. The V call is TRBV20-1, the J call TRBJ2-3; 7 bases line up with TRBD1. CDR3 length equals 14 residues. Germline lookup yields CDR1 DFQATT and CDR2 SNEGSKA (reference sequence). The ends lost 3 bases at V and 3 bases at J; junction bases unmatched: 6. CDR3 in amino acids: CSASDRVSTDTQYF. CDR3 nucleotide sequence: TGCAGTGCTAGTGACAGGGTATCGACAGATACGCAGTATTTT.

This clonotype has just a few counts. CDR3 loop: CASILGESQYF. The CDR3 DNA sequence: TGTGCCAGCATCTTGGGGGAGTCGCAGTACTTC. The chain carries TRBV28 and TRBJ2-4, with D tentatively TRBD1 or TRBD2 (5 bases each). Germline lookup yields CDR1 MDHEN and CDR2 SYDVKM. The CDR3 has 11 amino acids. The ends were cut back, 7 bases at V and 13 bases at J, with 14 bases in the middle.

The V and J genes are TRBV28 and TRBJ2-1; TRBD2 matches at 7 bases. Germline CDR1 reads MDHEN; CDR2 reads SYDVKM. After removal of 0 bases from V and 9 bases from J, the junction contained 8 bases not matched to a gene. The length of the CDR3 is 15 residues. The CDR3 sequence is CASSLWRGFVVEQFF. The DNA for the CDR3 is TGTGCCAGCAGTTTATGGCGGGGGTTCGTCGTTGAGCAGTTCTTC.

The CDR3, as DNA: TGTGCCAGCAGCTCCGGACACGGCACTGAAGCTTTCTTT. It yields the protein CASSSGHGTEAFF. This chain links TRBV7-8 with TRBJ1-1; D may be TRBD1 (5 bases). Germline V lookup: CDR1 SGHVS, CDR2 FQNEAQ. V was cut by 4 bases and J by 4 bases, with 10 bases left in between. The CDR3 runs 13 residues.

Comments on this clonotype: A much more abundant neighbour one base away suggests this may be a read error. The chain joins TRBV28 to TRBJ1-2, with D unresolved. From germline, CDR1 is MDHEN and CDR2 SYDVKM. V dropped 7 bases and J dropped 5 bases, with 11 bases sitting between them. The CDR3 covers 12 residues. This CDR3 is CASTESGYGYTF. As DNA, the CDR3 is TGTGCCAGCACTGAAAGTGGGTATGGCTACACCTTC.

The chain links TRBV27 to TRBJ2-1, with TRBD2 matching 8 bases. From germline, CDR1 is MNHEY and CDR2 SMNVEV (reference sequence). The length of the CDR3 is 15 residues. V gave up 8 bases and J gave up 3 bases; unmatched junction bases: 9. CDR3 in DNA: TGTGCCAGCGGCCCGGTAGCGGGAATCTACAATGAGCAGTTCTTC. Translated, it gives CASGPVAGIYNEQFF.

The chain joins TRBV25-1 to TRBJ2-3, with 9 positions matching TRBD2. This CDR3 contains 16 residues. In germline, CDR1 is MGHDK, CDR2 SYGVNS. J lost 2 bases, V lost 4 bases, and 7 bases had no gene match. The CDR3 DNA reads TGTGCCAGCAGTGGGACGACTAGCGGAATCACAGATACGCAGTATTTT. Amino acid sequence: CASSGTTSGITDTQYF.

The J gene is TRBJ2-1, the V gene TRBV7-2; no clear D. This CDR3 comprises 15 residues. V lost 2 bases to trimming and J lost 4 bases, with 12 bases between them. Looked up from germline, CDR1 is SGHTA and CDR2 is FQGNSA. CDR3 in DNA: TGTGCCAGCAGCTTAAGTGCAGAGATATACAATGAGCAGTTCTTC. This translates into CASSLSAEIYNEQFF.

This clonotype was recorded once. This may arise from a read error, as a much more abundant clone is one base away. The gene calls are TRBV20-1 and TRBJ2-7; possible D gene TRBD1, 6 bases. The CDR3 is made up of 13 amino acids. The V end was cut by 8 bases, the J end by 0 bases, with 14 bases between. The V gene's germline CDR1 is DFQATT and CDR2 SNEGSKA (reference sequence). The chain's CDR3 is CSTTGPSSYEQYF. CDR3 nucleotides: TGCAGTACGACAGGCCCGAGCTCCTACGAGCAGTACTTC.

This clonotype was recorded at least ten times. The chain links TRBV20-1 to TRBJ2-7; TRBD2 matches at 8 bases. CDR3 length: 15 residues. V lost 0 bases to trimming and J lost 0 bases; unmatched junction nucleotides: 4. From germline, CDR1 is DFQATT and CDR2 SNEGSKA (reference sequence). The CDR3 sequence is CSARDEREFSYEQYF. CDR3 in DNA: TGCAGTGCTAGAGATGAGCGGGAGTTCTCCTACGAGCAGTACTTC.